This TCR beta chain was observed in a study of chemoradiotherapy in HPV16-positive cancers. Profiled with immunoSEQ multiplex PCR; TCRdb holds only in-frame clones, not every one. The data show around 7,400 clones, around 72% seen once. This CDR3 has 15 residues. The V and J ends lost 0 bases and 5 bases, in that order; junction bases with no gene match: 5. Per the germline V gene, CDR1 is SGHRS and CDR2 is YFSETQ. The source is a human donor with HPV-associated anogenital cancer. Specimen: tumor tissue, collected from a patient who underwent chemoradiotherapy. V usage is TRBV5-1 and J usage is TRBJ2-5; 9 nucleotides line up with TRBD1. The CDR3 sequence: CASSLDGTGPETQYF. The CDR3 DNA reads as TGCGCCAGCAGCTTGGATGGGACAGGGCCCGAGACCCAGTACTTC.